The 15 T cell receptor beta chains presented below share a single source sample, sequenced in a study of T cell responses to AZD1222 COVID-19 vaccine. Clones were read by immunoSEQ multiplex PCR, and TCRdb kept only the in-frame ones, dropping some. Of 150,000 or so clones listed, more than 85% are singletons. Sequenced material: peripheral blood, taken on day 0 of AZD1222 vaccination. The receptor set was obtained from an adult in good health.

The chain employs TRBV3-1 (or the pseudogene TRBV3-2) and TRBJ2-7; D remains ambiguous. The CDR3 runs to 13 residues. Germline V lookup: CDR1 LGHDT, CDR2 YNNKEL (reference sequence). V lost 1 base to trimming and J lost 3 bases, with 7 bases between them. The CDR3 coding sequence is TGTGCCAGCAGCCAAGGGACGAACTACGAGCAGTACTTC. Amino acids: CASSQGTNYEQYF.

V and J are TRBV19 and TRBJ2-5, with D possibly being TRBD1 or TRBD2 (5 bases each). Per germline, CDR1 LNHDA and CDR2 SQIVND (reference sequence). The CDR3 has 17 amino acids. The ends were cut back, 5 bases at V and 4 bases at J, with 23 bases in the middle. The CDR3 nucleotides are TGTGCCAGTAGTCCTCAAAACCGGGGCTCGGCCCCAGAGACCCAGTACTTC. It yields the protein CASSPQNRGSAPETQYF.

This clone was detected a few times. The chain joins TRBV9 to TRBJ1-3, with D unclear. This CDR3 has 15 amino acids. The V end lost 0 bases, the J end lost 2 bases, and 9 bases lay between the germline ends. From germline, CDR1 is SGDLS and CDR2 YYNGEE. CDR3 loop: CASSVDGGTGNTIYF. In DNA, the CDR3 is TGTGCCAGCAGCGTAGACGGAGGAACTGGAAACACCATATATTTT.

The chain carries TRBV7-2 and TRBJ1-3; tentative D call: TRBD1 (5 bases). CDR3 size: 16 residues. CDR1 is SGHTA, CDR2 FQGNSA, per germline. V was trimmed by 6 bases and J by 3 bases, leaving 18 bases between them. CDR3 nucleotide sequence: TGTGCCAGCAGACCGGGTGGGGGGGGACTTGGAAACACCATATATTTT. This translates into CASRPGGGGLGNTIYF. The full variable domain, rest sourced from reference TRBV7-2 and TRBJ1-3, is GAGVSQSPSNKVTEKGKDVELRCDPISGHTALYWYRQSLGQGLEFLIYFQGNSAPDKSGLPSDRFSAERTGGSVSTLTIQRTQQEDSAVYLCASRPGGGGLGNTIYFGEGSWLTVV.

The chain uses TRBV14 and TRBJ2-1, with TRBD1 matching 7 bases. The V segment lost 5 bases and the J segment 12 bases; nucleotides outside the gene matches: 13. Germline CDR1 reads SGHDN; CDR2 reads FVKESK. This CDR3 is built from 14 residues. The CDR3 DNA reads TGTGCCAGCAGCTTAACGACAGGGACGGTAATGCAGTTCTTC. This sequence encodes CASSLTTGTVMQFF.

This chain uses TRBV15 with TRBJ1-1; D not certain. Between the trimmed V and J ends, which lost 3 bases and 4 bases, there was a span of 18 bases. The germline V gene encodes CDR1 LNHNV and CDR2 YYDKDF (reference sequence). The CDR3 extends over 16 amino acids. CDR3 protein: CATSRGNVGRVTEAFF. The CDR3 nucleotides read TGTGCCACCAGCAGGGGTAATGTAGGGAGGGTCACTGAAGCTTTCTTT.

The chain combines TRBV3-1 (or the pseudogene TRBV3-2) with TRBJ1-4, with a possible D match to TRBD1 (6 bases). Between the trimmed V and J ends, which lost 2 bases and 3 bases, there was a span of 10 bases. The CDR3 contains 15 residues. CDR1 LGHDT and CDR2 YNNKEL come from the germline V gene (reference sequence). The CDR3 nucleotides read TGTGCCAGCAGCCAAACAGGGACCTCTAATGAAAAACTGTTTTTT. Amino acid sequence: CASSQTGTSNEKLFF.

This clone has just one count. The chain couples TRBV2 to TRBJ1-2; D might be TRBD1 (6 bases). CDR1 and CDR2 from the germline V gene are SNHLY and FYNNEI. This CDR3 contains 14 residues. V was pared by 6 bases and J by 2 bases, with 13 bases between. The CDR3: CASSSQGPNYGYTF. The DNA of the CDR3 is TGTGCCAGCAGCTCACAGGGCCCCAACTATGGCTACACCTTC.

The rearrangement joins TRBV4-1 to TRBJ2-7; 10 nucleotides agree with TRBD1. Germline CDR1 and CDR2: MGHRA and YSYEKL. Trimming cost V 0 bases and J 5 bases; bases outside gene matches: 4. The CDR3 is made up of 15 amino acids. In nucleotides, the CDR3 is TGCGCCAGCAGCCAAGATCGGGACAGGGGACACGAGCAGTACTTC. The encoded protein is CASSQDRDRGHEQYF.

The V and J genes are TRBV2 and TRBJ2-1, with 8 bases that match TRBD2. Trimming at V came to 6 bases and at J to 2 bases, leaving 3 bases not matched to a gene. Germline assignment: CDR1 SNHLY and CDR2 FYNNEI. The CDR3 loop spans 14 amino acids. CDR3 residues: CASRSAGAYNEQFF. The CDR3 region has the DNA TGTGCCAGCAGGTCAGCGGGAGCCTACAATGAGCAGTTCTTC.

The rearrangement uses TRBV19 and TRBJ1-5; D is undetermined. From germline, CDR1 is LNHDA and CDR2 SQIVND (reference sequence). Trimming pared 5 bases from V and 5 bases from J, leaving 10 bases between. The CDR3 loop spans 13 amino acids. CDR3: CASSLTRHQPQHF. The CDR3 DNA is TGTGCCAGTAGTCTGACACGGCATCAGCCCCAGCATTTT. Full variable domain (remainder filled in from reference TRBV19 and TRBJ1-5): DGGITQSPKYLFRKEGQNVTLSCEQNLNHDAMYWYRQDPGQGLRLIYYSQIVNDFQKGDIAEGYSVSREKKESFPLTVTSAQKNPTAFYLCASSLTRHQPQHFGDGTRLSIL.

The V call is TRBV5-1, the J call TRBJ2-1, with a weak D call TRBD2 (5 bases). Germline V gene sequence: CDR1 SGHRS, CDR2 YFSETQ. The CDR3 is made up of 13 amino acids. V shed 4 bases and J shed 4 bases, with 9 bases lying between them. The CDR3 nucleotides read TGCGCCAGCAGCCCGGGGATGTACAATGAGCAGTTCTTC. As protein: CASSPGMYNEQFF. Looking up the rest from reference TRBV5-1 and TRBJ2-1 gives the full variable domain: KAGVTQTPRYLIKTRGQQVTLSCSPISGHRSVSWYQQTPGQGLQFLFEYFSETQRNKGNFPGRFSGRQFSNSRSEMNVSTLELGDSALYLCASSPGMYNEQFFGPGTRLTVL.

V usage is TRBV6-2 or TRBV6-3 and J usage is TRBJ2-5; 7 bases line up with TRBD2. V lost 4 bases, J lost 5 bases, and 10 bases stayed unmatched. This CDR3 has 15 amino acids. Per the germline V gene, CDR1 is MNHEY and CDR2 is SVGEGT. The CDR3 sequence: CASSFRLASTETQYF. In DNA, the CDR3 is TGTGCCAGCAGTTTTCGACTAGCCTCAACGGAGACCCAGTACTTC.

The rearrangement joins TRBV3-1 (or the pseudogene TRBV3-2) to TRBJ2-3, with TRBD2 as a possible D gene (6 bases). Trimming removed 0 bases at V and 0 bases at J, with 16 bases between. This CDR3 is built from 18 residues. Germline values: CDR1 LGHDT, CDR2 YNNKEL (reference sequence). CDR3: CASSQDRRGVLSTDTQYF. The CDR3 nucleotides are TGTGCCAGCAGCCAAGATCGGCGCGGGGTCCTTAGCACAGATACGCAGTATTTT.

The chain links TRBV7-6 to TRBJ2-2; 7 bases line up with TRBD1. V dropped 6 bases and J dropped 1; count of bases not matched to a gene: 8. Germline CDR1 and CDR2: SGHVS and FNYEAQ. The CDR3 runs to 16 residues. The CDR3 nucleotides are TGTGCCAGCAGACCCCCTAGGACAGGGAACACCGGGGAGCTGTTTTTT. Translation: CASRPPRTGNTGELFF. Together with reference TRBV7-6 and TRBJ2-2, the CDR3 gives the full variable domain: GAGVSQSPRYKVTKRGQDVALRCDPISGHVSLYWYRQALGQGPEFLTYFNYEAQQDKSGLPNDRFSAERPEGSISTLTIQRTEQRDSAMYRCASRPPRTGNTGELFFGEGSRLTVL.